The entry that follows covers one TCR beta chain sequence. The sample belongs to a study of blood T cell repertoires in COVID-19. Profiling relied on immunoSEQ multiplex PCR, and the TCRdb table lists in-frame clones only, not all of them. The sample records 200,000 to 250,000 clones, over 70% being singletons. Trimming stripped 1 base from V and 5 bases from J, with 12 bases between. Germline lookup yields CDR1 SGHTA and CDR2 FQGNSA. This CDR3 is built from 15 residues. Material for sequencing was peripheral blood. The sequence derives from a woman in her 70s with acute or convalescent COVID-19. The rearrangement links TRBV7-2 to TRBJ1-5; tentatively, D is TRBD1 (6 bases). The CDR3 loop is CASSLGAGVHQPQHF. As DNA, the CDR3 is TGTGCCAGCAGCTTAGGGGCAGGGGTGCATCAGCCCCAGCATTTT. Looking up the rest from reference TRBV7-2 and TRBJ1-5 gives the full variable domain: GAGVSQSPSNKVTEKGKDVELRCDPISGHTALYWYRQSLGQGLEFLIYFQGNSAPDKSGLPSDRFSAERTGGSVSTLTIQRTQQEDSAVYLCASSLGAGVHQPQHFGDGTRLSIL.